This T cell receptor (beta chain) is drawn from a study of shared clonotypes between healthy human individuals. Regarding the study as a whole: Clonotype sharing among donors was expected to depend on sequencing depth.

It was at deep level that the assay was run. The method was immunoSEQ multiplex PCR; TCRdb's version includes in-frame clones alone and lacks a portion of them. The repertoire holds some 800,000 clones, with about 92% as singletons. Naive CD8 cells comprised CD45RO-negative, CCR7-positively selected cells, excluding terminally differentiated effector memory CD45RA+ cells. This clone was seen just once. Its target is not known. Trimming cost V 6 bases and J 4 bases; bases outside gene matches: 8. The CDR3 extends over 16 amino acids. Germline CDR1 reads MNHEY; CDR2 reads SMNVEV (reference sequence). Source material: naive CD8+ T cells sorted from blood. V is TRBV27 and J is TRBJ2-5; TRBD2 matches at 13 bases. The receptor comes from a young man in good health. Here the CDR3 reads CASSPGLAGRGETQYF. The CDR3 coding sequence is TGTGCCAGCAGCCCGGGACTAGCGGGACGTGGAGAGACCCAGTACTTC.